Shown below are 18 T cell receptor beta chains from a single sample sequenced in a study of radiation and T cells in renal cell carcinoma. Here immunoSEQ multiplex PCR was the method, and the copy in TCRdb shows in-frame clones only, minus some. The sample lists 70,000 to 80,000 clones, 80% to 90% occurring once. Time point defined: blood 2 weeks post-SBRT. Treatment noted: 15 Gy SBRT to primary tumor, nephrectomy 4 weeks later. This specimen consisted of blood, obtained from a patient whose treatment included radiotherapy and nephrectomy. The receptors stem from a woman aged 50 to 60 with renal cell carcinoma.

The V gene is TRBV19, the J gene TRBJ2-1; TRBD2 might be the D (5 bases). V was pared by 8 bases and J by 12 bases, with 11 bases between. The CDR3 has 10 residues. Germline CDR1 is LNHDA and CDR2 is SQIVND (reference sequence). This chain's CDR3 is CASGGGGQFF. The CDR3 DNA sequence: TGTGCCAGTGGCGGCGGAGGGCAGTTCTTC. The variable domain in full, completed from reference TRBV19 and TRBJ2-1, reads DGGITQSPKYLFRKEGQNVTLSCEQNLNHDAMYWYRQDPGQGLRLIYYSQIVNDFQKGDIAEGYSVSREKKESFPLTVTSAQKNPTAFYLCASGGGGQFFGPGTRLTVL.

This clone was found once. The chain recombines TRBV6-1 with TRBJ2-1, with a tentative D call TRBD1 (6 bases). V shed 6 bases and J shed 10 bases, with 13 bases lying between them. In germline, CDR1 is MNHNS, CDR2 SASEGT. The CDR3 totals 12 residues. As DNA, the CDR3 is TGTGCCAGCAGCCCCCCCGGGACAGAGCAGTTCTTC. Translation: CASSPPGTEQFF.

The CDR3 bases are TGCGCCAGCAGCGAGGGACTAGCAAGCAACGACTACGAGCAGTACTTC. Translated, it gives CASSEGLASNDYEQYF. V usage is TRBV5-1 and J usage is TRBJ2-7; 9 positions match TRBD2. Looked up from germline, CDR1 is SGHRS and CDR2 is YFSETQ. J gave up 3 bases and V 4 bases, and 11 bases lay outside the gene matches. CDR3 length equals 16 residues.

The chain combines TRBV10-1 with TRBJ2-3; D remains unclear. Per the germline V gene, CDR1 is WNHNN and CDR2 is SYGVQD (reference sequence). Trimming removed 0 bases from V and 4 bases from J, with 5 bases in between. CDR3 length: 13 amino acids. The CDR3 region is CASSESPSDTQYF. For the CDR3, the DNA is TGCGCCAGCAGTGAGTCACCTTCAGATACGCAGTATTTT.

V usage is TRBV5-4 and J usage is TRBJ2-7; D is ambiguous. Trimming took 0 bases from V and 7 from J, leaving 11 bases between them. The germline CDR1 and CDR2 sequences are SGHNT and YYREEE (reference sequence). This CDR3 has 13 amino acids. CDR3 sequence: CASSLDFPGEQYF. The CDR3 DNA sequence: TGTGCCAGCAGCTTGGACTTCCCCGGGGAGCAGTACTTC. Together with reference TRBV5-4 and TRBJ2-7, the CDR3 gives the full variable domain: ETGVTQSPTHLIKTRGQQVTLRCSSQSGHNTVSWYQQALGQGPQFIFQYYREEENGRGNFPPRFSGLQFPNYSSELNVNALELDDSALYLCASSLDFPGEQYFGPGTRLTVT.

As DNA, the CDR3 is TGTGCCAGCAGCGGGCTAGGGGGTATCAGCCCCCAGCATTTT. It is translated as CASSGLGGISPQHF. The genes are TRBV9 and TRBJ1-5, with D maybe TRBD1 (6 bases). Germline V gene data show CDR1 as SGDLS and CDR2 as YYNGEE. There are 14 residues in the CDR3. The V gene lost 3 bases and the J gene lost 10 bases, with 17 bases spanning the gap.

There are a few counts of this clone. The genes are TRBV28 and TRBJ2-7; a weak D match, TRBD1 (7 bases). V was shortened by 5 bases and J by 5 bases, with 22 bases between the two germline ends. CDR3 length equals 16 residues. Germline-derived CDR1 and CDR2 are MDHEN and SYDVKM. The CDR3 nucleotides read TGTGCCAGCAGTACGACTGATTCAGGGGGGACCGACGAGCAGTACTTC. Residues: CASSTTDSGGTDEQYF.

The chain joins TRBV28 to TRBJ1-2, with TRBD1 matching 8 bases. CDR1 and CDR2 from the germline V gene are MDHEN and SYDVKM. J gave up 8 bases and V 4 bases, and 12 bases lay outside the gene matches. The length of the CDR3 is 15 residues. CDR3 DNA: TGTGCCAGCAGTTCCGCCGACAGGGGCTCGAAGGGCTACACCTTC. It specifies CASSSADRGSKGYTF.

The chain has TRBV11-2 and TRBJ1-2; a weak D match, TRBD1 (6 bases). The V gene lost 5 bases and the J gene lost 4 bases, with 20 bases spanning the gap. CDR1 and CDR2 from the germline V gene are SGHAT and FQNNGV. This CDR3 has 16 residues. CDR3 coding DNA: TGTGCCAGCAGCGTAGGCCTAAACAGGGTCGGCTATGGCTACACCTTC. Its protein product is CASSVGLNRVGYGYTF.

V and J are TRBV9 and TRBJ2-2; 7 nucleotides align to TRBD2. Germline loops: CDR1 SGDLS, CDR2 YYNGEE. The CDR3 covers 16 residues. The junction had 6 bases not matched to a gene; V was cut back by 0 bases and J by 4 bases. CDR3 in amino acids: CASSVAGRAGTGELFF. The CDR3 DNA reads as TGTGCCAGCAGCGTAGCGGGGAGGGCCGGCACCGGGGAGCTGTTTTTT.

The chain carries TRBV6-4 and TRBJ1-2; D ambiguous. CDR1 and CDR2 from the germline V gene are MRHNA and SNTAGT. The CDR3 is 13 amino acids. Trimming took off 4 bases at V and 4 bases at J, with 10 bases between the two ends. The CDR3 is CASSVTALYGYTF. In nucleotides, the CDR3 is TGTGCCAGCAGTGTTACTGCCCTCTATGGCTACACCTTC.

The chain links TRBV13 to TRBJ1-1; D possibly corresponds to TRBD1 (6 bases). The CDR3 has 15 residues. Germline-derived CDR1 and CDR2 are PRHDT and FYEKMQ (reference sequence). Trimming pared 5 bases from V and 3 bases from J, leaving 16 bases between. For the CDR3, the DNA is TGTGCCAGCAGCATACCCAGGGGAGATCACACTGAAGCTTTCTTT. As protein: CASSIPRGDHTEAFF.

The chain uses TRBV2 and TRBJ1-2; 9 nucleotides match TRBD1. V was clipped by 6 bases and J by 3 bases; unmatched bases: 5. CDR3 length: 14 residues. Germline-derived CDR1 and CDR2 are SNHLY and FYNNEI. CDR3 protein: CASRSTGGHYGYTF. The CDR3 coding sequence is TGTGCCAGCAGATCGACAGGGGGTCACTATGGCTACACCTTC.

This clone came up once. V usage is TRBV7-2 and J usage is TRBJ2-2; 12 bases agree with TRBD2. J gave up 6 bases and V 5 bases, and 7 bases lay outside the gene matches. Germline-derived CDR1 and CDR2 are SGHTA and FQGNSA. CDR3 length: 16 amino acids. The CDR3 nucleotides are TGTGCCAGCAGCCAGTCTAGCGGGAGGGCGTCCGGGGAGCTGTTTTTT. This translates into CASSQSSGRASGELFF.

The chain is built from TRBV5-1 and TRBJ2-7; TRBD1 matches at 7 bases. CDR1 SGHRS and CDR2 YFSETQ come from the germline V gene. The CDR3 sequence is 14 residues long. V shed 0 bases, J shed 1 base, and the junction held 1 base outside the gene matches. In DNA form, the CDR3 reads TGCGCCAGCAGCTTGGGGGGACAGTCCTACGAGCAGTACTTC. This encodes CASSLGGQSYEQYF.

The chain has TRBV19 and TRBJ2-1, with 7 bases that match TRBD2. Germline CDR1 and CDR2: LNHDA and SQIVND (reference sequence). This CDR3 contains 14 residues. J gave up 2 bases and V 7 bases, and 5 bases lay outside the gene matches. The CDR3: CASMGGSTYNEQFF. CDR3 bases: TGTGCCAGTATGGGGGGGTCGACCTACAATGAGCAGTTCTTC.

The table lists this clone with a few counts. The chain carries TRBV27 and TRBJ1-2; D unclear. V lost 5 bases to trimming and J lost 8 bases, with 15 bases between them. CDR3 length: 13 residues. Germline V CDR1 and CDR2: MNHEY, SMNVEV (reference sequence). CDR3 nucleotides: TGTGCCAGCAGTCCCTCAGGATTGATCGGCTACACCTTC. It specifies CASSPSGLIGYTF.

This chain connects TRBV11-2 to TRBJ1-6, with 7 bases lining up with TRBD1. Germline CDR1 and CDR2: SGHAT and FQNNGV. The CDR3 has 16 residues. Losses at the gene ends were 4 bases for V and 0 bases for J; bases not matched to a gene: 3. The CDR3 is CASSWGQNSYNSPLHF. The DNA for the CDR3 is TGTGCCAGCAGCTGGGGACAGAACTCCTATAATTCACCCCTCCACTTT.